This TCR beta chain emerged from a study of T-cell reconstitution after alpha-beta-depleted transplantation in children. Findings and limits, study-wide: One year post-transplant, T-cell counts and diversity were largely derived from T cells produced anew. Roughly two months post-transplant, alpha-beta T cells reportedly originated from several hundred graft clones that had expanded. Day-60 TCRbeta diversity that was high in some patients was derived from surviving recipient T cells and thymic progenitors.

On this clonotype: Its specificity is not known.

CDR3 length: 12 amino acids. V was trimmed by 9 bases and J by 5 bases, leaving 12 bases between them. Using unique molecular identifiers, the investigators prepared the TCRbeta library. Each CDR3 protein gets one entry after TCRdb re-called the PCR reads with MiXCR. The sample lists hundreds of thousands of distinct CDR3 sequences, approximately 13% occurring once. The chain has TRBV12-3 or TRBV12-4 and TRBJ2-3; the D gene is possibly TRBD1 (8 bases). The origin of this receptor is a male patient between 10 and 17 years old who had a stem cell transplant for acute myeloid leukemia, so the T cells may come from the graft donor. Here the sequenced sample was PBMCs, mostly from graft donor cells, taken 360 days after TCRalphabeta/CD19-depleted stem cell transplant. CDR3 in amino acids: CASNRGGDTQYF. The CDR3 DNA reads as TGTGCCAGTAACAGGGGGGGAGATACGCAGTATTTT.